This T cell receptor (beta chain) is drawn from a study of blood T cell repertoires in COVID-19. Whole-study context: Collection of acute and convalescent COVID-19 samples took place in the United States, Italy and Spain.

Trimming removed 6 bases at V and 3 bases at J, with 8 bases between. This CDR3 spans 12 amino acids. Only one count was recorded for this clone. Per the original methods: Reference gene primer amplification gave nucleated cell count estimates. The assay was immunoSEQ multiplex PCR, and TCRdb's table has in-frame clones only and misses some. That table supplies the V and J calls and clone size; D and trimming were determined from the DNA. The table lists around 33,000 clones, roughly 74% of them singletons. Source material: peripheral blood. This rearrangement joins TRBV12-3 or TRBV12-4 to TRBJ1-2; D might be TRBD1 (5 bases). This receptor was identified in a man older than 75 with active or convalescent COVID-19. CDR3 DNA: TGTGCCAGCAGCGGGGGGGACTATGGCTACACCTTC. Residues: CASSGGDYGYTF.